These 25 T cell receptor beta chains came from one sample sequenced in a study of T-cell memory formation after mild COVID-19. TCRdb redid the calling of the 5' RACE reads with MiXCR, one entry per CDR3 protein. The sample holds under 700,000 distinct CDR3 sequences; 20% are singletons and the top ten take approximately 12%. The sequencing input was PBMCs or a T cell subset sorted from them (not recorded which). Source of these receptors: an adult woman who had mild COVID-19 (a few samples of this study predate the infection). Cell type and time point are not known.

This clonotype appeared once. CDR3 DNA: TGTGCCAGCTCACTAACTAGCGGGAGTCAGACAGAGACCCAGTACTTC. This gives the protein CASSLTSGSQTETQYF. This chain uses TRBV18 with TRBJ2-5, with TRBD2 matching over 11 bases. The germline V gene has CDR1 KGHSH and CDR2 LQKENI. The V and J ends lost 4 bases and 4 bases, in that order; junction bases with no gene match: 8. This CDR3 contains 16 residues.

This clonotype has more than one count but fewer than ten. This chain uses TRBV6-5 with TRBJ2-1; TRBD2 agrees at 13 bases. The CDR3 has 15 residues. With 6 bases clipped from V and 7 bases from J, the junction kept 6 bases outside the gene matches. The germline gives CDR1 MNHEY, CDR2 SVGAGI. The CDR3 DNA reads TGTGCCAGCAGGGGACTAGCGGGGACAGCGAATGAGCAGTTCTTC. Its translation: CASRGLAGTANEQFF.

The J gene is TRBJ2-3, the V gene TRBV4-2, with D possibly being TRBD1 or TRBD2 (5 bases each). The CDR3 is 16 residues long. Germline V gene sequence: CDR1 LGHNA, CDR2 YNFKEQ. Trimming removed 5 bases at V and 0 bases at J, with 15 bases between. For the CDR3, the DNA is TGTGCCAGCAGCACATGGGACGGAGGTAGCACAGATACGCAGTATTTT. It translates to CASSTWDGGSTDTQYF.

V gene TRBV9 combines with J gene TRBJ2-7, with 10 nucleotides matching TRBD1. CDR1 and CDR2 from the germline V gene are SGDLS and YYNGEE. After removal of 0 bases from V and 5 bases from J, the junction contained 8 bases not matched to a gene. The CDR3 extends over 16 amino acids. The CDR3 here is CASSVDLGTGANEQYF. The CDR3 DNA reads TGTGCCAGCAGCGTAGACCTGGGGACAGGGGCCAACGAGCAGTACTTC.

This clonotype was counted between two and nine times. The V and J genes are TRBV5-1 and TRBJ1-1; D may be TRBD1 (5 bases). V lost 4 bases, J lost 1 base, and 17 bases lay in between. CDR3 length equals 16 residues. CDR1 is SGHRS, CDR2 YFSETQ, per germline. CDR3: CASSPRARIGNTEAFF. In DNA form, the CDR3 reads TGCGCCAGCAGCCCCAGGGCGAGAATCGGGAACACTGAAGCTTTCTTT.

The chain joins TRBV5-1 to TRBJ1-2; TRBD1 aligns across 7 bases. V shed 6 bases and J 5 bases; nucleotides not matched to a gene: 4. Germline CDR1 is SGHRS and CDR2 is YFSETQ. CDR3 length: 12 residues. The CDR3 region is CASKAGGYGYTF. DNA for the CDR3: TGCGCCAGCAAGGCAGGGGGTTATGGCTACACCTTC.

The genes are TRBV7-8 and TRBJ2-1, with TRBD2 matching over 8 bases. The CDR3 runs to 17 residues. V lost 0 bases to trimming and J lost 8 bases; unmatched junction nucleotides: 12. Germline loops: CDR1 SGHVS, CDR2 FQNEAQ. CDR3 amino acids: CASSLASTSGIRHEQFF. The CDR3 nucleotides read TGTGCCAGCAGCTTAGCGTCTACTAGCGGAATCCGCCATGAGCAGTTCTTC.

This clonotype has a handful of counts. This chain's CDR3 is CASSEGHLNEQFF. The CDR3 DNA is TGTGCCAGCAGTGAAGGCCACCTGAATGAGCAGTTCTTC. This rearrangement joins TRBV25-1 to TRBJ2-1; D is ambiguous. V was trimmed by 2 bases and J by 7 bases, leaving 9 bases between them. The CDR3 runs 13 residues. Germline-derived CDR1 and CDR2 are MGHDK and SYGVNS.

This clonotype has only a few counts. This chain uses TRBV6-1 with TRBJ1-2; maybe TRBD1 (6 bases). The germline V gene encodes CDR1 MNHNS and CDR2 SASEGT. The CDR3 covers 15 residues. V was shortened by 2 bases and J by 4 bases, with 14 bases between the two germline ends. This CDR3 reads CASSESGQYLYGYTF. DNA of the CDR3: TGTGCCAGCAGTGAATCGGGACAATATCTCTATGGCTACACCTTC.

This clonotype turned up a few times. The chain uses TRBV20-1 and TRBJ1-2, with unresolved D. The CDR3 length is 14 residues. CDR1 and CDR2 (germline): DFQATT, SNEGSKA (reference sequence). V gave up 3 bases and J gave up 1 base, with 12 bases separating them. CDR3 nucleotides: TGCAGTGCTAGTACTGCAGTCTTTAACTATGGCTACACCTTC. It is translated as CSASTAVFNYGYTF.

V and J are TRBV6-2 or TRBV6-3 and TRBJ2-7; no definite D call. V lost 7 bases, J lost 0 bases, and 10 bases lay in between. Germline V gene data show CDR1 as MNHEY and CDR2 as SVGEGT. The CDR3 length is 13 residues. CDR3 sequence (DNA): TGTGCCAGCACCTTTCGAGGCTCCTACGAGCAGTACTTC. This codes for CASTFRGSYEQYF.

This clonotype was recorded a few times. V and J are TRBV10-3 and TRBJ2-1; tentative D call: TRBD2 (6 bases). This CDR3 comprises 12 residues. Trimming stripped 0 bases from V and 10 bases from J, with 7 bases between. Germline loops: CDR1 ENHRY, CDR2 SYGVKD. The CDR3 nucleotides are TGTGCCATCAGTGAGTCCCGGGGGGAGCAGTTCTTC. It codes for CAISESRGEQFF.

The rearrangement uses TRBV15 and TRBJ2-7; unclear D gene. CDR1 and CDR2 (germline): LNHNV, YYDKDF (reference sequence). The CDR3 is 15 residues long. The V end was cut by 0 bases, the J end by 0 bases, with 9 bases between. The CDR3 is CATSRDRPSSYEQYF. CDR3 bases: TGTGCCACCAGCAGAGATCGACCTAGCTCCTACGAGCAGTACTTC. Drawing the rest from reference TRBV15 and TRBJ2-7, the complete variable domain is DAMVIQNPRYQVTQFGKPVTLSCSQTLNHNVMYWYQQKSSQAPKLLFHYYDKDFNNEADTPDNFQSRRPNTSFCFLDIRSPGLGDTAMYLCATSRDRPSSYEQYFGPGTRLTVT.

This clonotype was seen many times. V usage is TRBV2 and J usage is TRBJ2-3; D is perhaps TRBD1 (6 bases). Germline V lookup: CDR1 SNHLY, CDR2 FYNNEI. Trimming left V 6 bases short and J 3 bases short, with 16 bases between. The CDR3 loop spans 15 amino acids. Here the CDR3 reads CASSEQGVGTDTQYF. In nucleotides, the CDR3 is TGTGCCAGCAGCGAACAGGGAGTCGGTACAGATACGCAGTATTTT. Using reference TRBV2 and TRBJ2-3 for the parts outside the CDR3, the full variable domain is EPEVTQTPSHQVTQMGQEVILRCVPISNHLYFYWYRQILGQKVEFLVSFYNNEISEKSEIFDDQFSVERPDGSNFTLKIRSTKLEDSAMYFCASSEQGVGTDTQYFGPGTRLTVL.

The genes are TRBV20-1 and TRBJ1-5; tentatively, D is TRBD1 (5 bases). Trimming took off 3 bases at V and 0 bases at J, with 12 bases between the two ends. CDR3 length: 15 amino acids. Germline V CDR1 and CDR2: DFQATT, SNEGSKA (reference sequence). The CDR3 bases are TGCAGTGCTAGCCAGGGAGTAAGTAGCAATCAGCCCCAGCATTTT. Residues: CSASQGVSSNQPQHF.

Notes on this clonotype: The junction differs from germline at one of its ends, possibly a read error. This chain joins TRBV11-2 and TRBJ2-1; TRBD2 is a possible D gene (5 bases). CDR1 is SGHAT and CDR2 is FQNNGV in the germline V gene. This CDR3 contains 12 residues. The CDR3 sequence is CASSLDSSGQHF. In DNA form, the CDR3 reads TGTGCCAGCAGCTTAGATAGCAGCGGCCAACACTTC. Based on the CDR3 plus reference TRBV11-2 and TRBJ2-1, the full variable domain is EAGVAQSPRYKIIEKRQSVAFWCNPISGHATLYWYQQILGQGPKLLIQFQNNGVVDDSQLPKDRFSAERLKGVDSTLKIQPAKLEDSAVYLCASSLDSSGQHFGPGTRLTVL.

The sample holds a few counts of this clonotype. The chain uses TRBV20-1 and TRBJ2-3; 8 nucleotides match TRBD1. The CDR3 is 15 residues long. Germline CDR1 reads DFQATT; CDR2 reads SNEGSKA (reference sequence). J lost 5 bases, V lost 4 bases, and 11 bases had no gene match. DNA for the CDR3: TGCAGTGCTACGATGACAGGGGCGAGGGGAGATACGCAGTATTTT. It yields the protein CSATMTGARGDTQYF.

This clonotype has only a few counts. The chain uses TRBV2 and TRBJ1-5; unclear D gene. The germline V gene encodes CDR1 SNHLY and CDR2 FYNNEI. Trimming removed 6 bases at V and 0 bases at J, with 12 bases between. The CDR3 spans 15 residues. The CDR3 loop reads CASSVRQYSNQPQHF. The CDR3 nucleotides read TGTGCCAGCAGCGTCCGGCAATATAGCAATCAGCCCCAGCATTTT.

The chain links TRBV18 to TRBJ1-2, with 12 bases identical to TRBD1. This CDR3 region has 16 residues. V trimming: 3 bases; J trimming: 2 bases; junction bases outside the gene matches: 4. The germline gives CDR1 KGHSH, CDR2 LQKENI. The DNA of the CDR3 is TGTGCCAGCTCACCCCCCGGGACAGGGGGCAACTATGGCTACACCTTC. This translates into CASSPPGTGGNYGYTF.

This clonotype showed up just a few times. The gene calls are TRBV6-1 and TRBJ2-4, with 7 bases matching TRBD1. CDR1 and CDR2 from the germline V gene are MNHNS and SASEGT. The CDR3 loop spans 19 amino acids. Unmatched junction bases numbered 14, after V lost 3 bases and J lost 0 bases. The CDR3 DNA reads TGTGCCAGCAGTGAGTTAACGGGACAGAGACTTATAGCCAAAAACATTCAGTACTTC. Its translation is CASSELTGQRLIAKNIQYF.

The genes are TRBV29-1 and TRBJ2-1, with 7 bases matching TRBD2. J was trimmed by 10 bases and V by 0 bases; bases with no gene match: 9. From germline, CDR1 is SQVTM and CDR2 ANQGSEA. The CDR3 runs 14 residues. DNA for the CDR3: TGCAGCGTTGAAGATTGGCGGGAGCCGTTCGAGCAGTTCTTC. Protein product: CSVEDWREPFEQFF.

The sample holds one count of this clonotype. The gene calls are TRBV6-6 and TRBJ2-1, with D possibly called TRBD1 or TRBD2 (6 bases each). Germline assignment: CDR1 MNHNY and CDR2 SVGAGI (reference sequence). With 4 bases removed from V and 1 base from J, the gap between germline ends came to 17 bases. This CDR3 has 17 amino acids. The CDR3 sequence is CASSSVGGLGSYNEQFF. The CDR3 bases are TGTGCCAGCAGTTCCGTGGGGGGCTTAGGGTCCTACAATGAGCAGTTCTTC.

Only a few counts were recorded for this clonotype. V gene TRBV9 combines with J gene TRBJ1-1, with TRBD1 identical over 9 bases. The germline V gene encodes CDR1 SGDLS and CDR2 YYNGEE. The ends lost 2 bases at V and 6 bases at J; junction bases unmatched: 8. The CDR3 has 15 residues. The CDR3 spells CASSVDGTGSSEAFF. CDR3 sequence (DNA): TGTGCCAGCAGCGTCGACGGGACAGGGAGTTCTGAAGCTTTCTTT.

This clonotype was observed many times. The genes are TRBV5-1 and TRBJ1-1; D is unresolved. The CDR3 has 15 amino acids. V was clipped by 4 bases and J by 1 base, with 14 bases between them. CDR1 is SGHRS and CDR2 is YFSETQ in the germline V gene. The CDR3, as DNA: TGCGCCAGCAGCCGCGCGGCGGTGCCGAACACTGAAGCTTTCTTT. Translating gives CASSRAAVPNTEAFF.

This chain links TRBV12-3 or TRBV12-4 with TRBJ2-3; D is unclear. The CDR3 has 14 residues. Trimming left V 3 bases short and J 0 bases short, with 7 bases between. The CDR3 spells CASSLVTSTDTQYF. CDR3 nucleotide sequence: TGTGCCAGCAGTTTGGTAACTAGCACAGATACGCAGTATTTT.